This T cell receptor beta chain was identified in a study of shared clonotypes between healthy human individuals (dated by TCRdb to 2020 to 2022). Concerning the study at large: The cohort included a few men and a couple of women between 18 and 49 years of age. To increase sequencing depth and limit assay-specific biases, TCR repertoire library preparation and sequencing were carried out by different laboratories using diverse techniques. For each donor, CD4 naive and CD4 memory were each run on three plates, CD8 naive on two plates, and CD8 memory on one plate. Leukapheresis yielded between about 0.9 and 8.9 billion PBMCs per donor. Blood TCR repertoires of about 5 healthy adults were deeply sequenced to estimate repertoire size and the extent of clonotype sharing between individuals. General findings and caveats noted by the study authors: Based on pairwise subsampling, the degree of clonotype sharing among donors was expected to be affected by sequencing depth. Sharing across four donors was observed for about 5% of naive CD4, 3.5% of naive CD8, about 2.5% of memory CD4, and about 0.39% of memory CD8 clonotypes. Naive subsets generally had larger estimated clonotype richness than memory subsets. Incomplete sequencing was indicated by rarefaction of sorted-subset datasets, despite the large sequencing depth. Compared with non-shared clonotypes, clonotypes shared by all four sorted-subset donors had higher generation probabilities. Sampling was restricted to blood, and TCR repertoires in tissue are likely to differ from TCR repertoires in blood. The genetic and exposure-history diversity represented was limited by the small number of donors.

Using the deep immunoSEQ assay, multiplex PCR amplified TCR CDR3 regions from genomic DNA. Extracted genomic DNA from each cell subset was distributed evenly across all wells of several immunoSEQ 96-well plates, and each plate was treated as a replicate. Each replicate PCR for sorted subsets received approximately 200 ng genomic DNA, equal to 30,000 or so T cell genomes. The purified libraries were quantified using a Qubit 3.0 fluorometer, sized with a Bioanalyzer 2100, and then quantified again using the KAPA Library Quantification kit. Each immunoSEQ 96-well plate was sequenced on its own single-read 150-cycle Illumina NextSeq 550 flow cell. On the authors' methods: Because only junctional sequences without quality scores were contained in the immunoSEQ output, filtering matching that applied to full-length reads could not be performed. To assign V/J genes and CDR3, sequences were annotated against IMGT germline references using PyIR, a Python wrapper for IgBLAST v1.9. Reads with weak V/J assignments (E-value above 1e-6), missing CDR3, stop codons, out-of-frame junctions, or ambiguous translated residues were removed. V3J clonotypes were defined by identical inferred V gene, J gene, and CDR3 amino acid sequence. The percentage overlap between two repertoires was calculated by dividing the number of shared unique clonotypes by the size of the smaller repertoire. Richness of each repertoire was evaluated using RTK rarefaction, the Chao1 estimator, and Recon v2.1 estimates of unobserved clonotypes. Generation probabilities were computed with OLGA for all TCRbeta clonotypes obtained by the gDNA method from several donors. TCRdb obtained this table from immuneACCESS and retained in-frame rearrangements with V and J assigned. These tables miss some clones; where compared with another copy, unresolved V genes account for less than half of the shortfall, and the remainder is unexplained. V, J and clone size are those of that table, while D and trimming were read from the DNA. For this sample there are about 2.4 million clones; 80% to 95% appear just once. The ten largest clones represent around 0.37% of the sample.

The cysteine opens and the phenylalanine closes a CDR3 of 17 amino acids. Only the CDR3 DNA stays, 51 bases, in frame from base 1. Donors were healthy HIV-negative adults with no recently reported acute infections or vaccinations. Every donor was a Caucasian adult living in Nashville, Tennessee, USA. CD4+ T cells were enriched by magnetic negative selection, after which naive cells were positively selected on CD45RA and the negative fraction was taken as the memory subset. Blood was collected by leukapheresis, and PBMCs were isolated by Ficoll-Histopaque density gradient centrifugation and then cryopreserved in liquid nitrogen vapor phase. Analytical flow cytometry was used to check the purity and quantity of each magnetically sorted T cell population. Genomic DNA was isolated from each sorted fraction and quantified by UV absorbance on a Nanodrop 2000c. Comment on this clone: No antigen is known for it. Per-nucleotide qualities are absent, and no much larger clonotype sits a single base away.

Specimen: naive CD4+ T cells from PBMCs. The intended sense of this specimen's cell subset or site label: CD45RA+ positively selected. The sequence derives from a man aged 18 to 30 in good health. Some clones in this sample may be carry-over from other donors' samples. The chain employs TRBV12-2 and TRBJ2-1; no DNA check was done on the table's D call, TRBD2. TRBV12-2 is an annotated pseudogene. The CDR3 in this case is CASRLGVLAGGYNEQFF. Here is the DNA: TGTGCAAGTCGCTTAGGGGTACTAGCGGGAGGGTACAATGAGCAGTTCTTC.